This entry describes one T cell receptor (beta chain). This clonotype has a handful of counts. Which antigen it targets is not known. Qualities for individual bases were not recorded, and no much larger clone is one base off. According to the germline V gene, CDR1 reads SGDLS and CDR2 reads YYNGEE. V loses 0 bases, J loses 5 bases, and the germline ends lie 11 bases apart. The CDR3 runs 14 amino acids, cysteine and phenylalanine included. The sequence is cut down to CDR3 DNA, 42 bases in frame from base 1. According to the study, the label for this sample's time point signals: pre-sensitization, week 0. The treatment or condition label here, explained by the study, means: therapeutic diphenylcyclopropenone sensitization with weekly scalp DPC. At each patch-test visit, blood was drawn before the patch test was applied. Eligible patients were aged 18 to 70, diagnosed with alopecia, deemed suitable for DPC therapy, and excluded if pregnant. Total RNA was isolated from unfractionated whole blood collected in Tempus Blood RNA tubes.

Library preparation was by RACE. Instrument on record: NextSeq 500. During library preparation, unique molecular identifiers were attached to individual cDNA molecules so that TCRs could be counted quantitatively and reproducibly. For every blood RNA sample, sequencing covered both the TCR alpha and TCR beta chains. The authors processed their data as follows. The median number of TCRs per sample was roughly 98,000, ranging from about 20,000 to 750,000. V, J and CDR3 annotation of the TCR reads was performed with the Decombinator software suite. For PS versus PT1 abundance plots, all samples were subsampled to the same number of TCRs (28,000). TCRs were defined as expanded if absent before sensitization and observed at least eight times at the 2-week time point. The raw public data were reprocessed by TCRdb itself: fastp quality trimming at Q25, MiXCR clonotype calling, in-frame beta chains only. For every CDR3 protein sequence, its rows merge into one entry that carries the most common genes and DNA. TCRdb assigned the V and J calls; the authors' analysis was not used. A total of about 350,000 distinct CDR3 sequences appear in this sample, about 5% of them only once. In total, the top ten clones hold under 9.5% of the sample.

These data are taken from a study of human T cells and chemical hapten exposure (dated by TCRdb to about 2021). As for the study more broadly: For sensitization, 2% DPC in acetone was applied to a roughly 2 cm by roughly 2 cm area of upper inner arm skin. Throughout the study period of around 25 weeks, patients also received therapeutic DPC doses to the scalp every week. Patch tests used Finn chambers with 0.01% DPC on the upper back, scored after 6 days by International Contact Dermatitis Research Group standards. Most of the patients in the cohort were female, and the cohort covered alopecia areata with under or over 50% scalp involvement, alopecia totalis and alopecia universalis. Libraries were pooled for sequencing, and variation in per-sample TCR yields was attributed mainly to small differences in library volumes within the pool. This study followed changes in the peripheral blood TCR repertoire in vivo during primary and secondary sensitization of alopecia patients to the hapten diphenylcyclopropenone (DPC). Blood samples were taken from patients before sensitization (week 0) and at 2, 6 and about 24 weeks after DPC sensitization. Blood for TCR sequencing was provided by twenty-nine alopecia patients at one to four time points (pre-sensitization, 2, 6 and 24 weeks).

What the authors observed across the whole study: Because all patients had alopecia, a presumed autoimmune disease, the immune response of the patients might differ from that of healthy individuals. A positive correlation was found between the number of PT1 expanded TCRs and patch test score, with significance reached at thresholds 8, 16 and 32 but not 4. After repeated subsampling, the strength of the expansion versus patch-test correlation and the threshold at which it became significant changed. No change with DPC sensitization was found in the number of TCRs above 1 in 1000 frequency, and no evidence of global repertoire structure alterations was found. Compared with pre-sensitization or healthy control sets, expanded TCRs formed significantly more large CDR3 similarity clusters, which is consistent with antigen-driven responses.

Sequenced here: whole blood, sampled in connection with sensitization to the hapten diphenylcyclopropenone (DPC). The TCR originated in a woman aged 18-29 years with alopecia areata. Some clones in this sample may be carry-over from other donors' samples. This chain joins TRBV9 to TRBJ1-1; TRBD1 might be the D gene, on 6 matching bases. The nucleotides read TGTGCCAGCAGCGTAGAACAGGGAGGTACTGAAGCTTTCTTT. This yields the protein CASSVEQGGTEAFF.